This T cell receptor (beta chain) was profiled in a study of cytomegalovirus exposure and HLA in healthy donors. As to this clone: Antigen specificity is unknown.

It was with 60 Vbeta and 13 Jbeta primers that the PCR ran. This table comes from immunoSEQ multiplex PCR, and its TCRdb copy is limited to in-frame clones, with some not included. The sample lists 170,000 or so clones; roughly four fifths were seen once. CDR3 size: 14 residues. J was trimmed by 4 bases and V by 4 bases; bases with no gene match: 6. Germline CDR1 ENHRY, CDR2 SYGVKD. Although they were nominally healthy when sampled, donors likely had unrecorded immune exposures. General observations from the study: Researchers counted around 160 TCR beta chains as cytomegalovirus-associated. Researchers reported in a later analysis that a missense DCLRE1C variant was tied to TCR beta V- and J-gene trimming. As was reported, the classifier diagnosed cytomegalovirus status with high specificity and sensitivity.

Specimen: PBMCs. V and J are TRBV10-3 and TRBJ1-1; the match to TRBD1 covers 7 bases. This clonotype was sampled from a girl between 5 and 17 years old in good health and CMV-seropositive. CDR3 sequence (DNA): TGTGCCATCAGTGCTCGACAGGGAGGCACTGAAGCTTTCTTT. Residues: CAISARQGGTEAFF.